The clone carrying this T cell receptor beta chain was counted between two and nine times. Its target is not known. Germline CDR1 ENHRY, CDR2 SYGVKD. Unmatched junction bases numbered 7, after V lost 10 bases and J lost 8 bases. This CDR3 is 12 amino acids long. The data originate from a study of blood T cells in healthy people across ages. Overall study findings and caveats: A greater number of naive CD4+ cells and higher diversity distinguished long-lived donors from aged donors.

PCR was performed a second time for about 6 to 12 cycles using a sample-barcoded 5' primer and a J-beta primer mix. TCRdb called the 5' RACE reads again in MiXCR, with one record for every CDR3 protein. The table includes 1.4 million to 1.5 million distinct CDR3 sequences, 42% detected once. This sequence joins TRBV10-3 and TRBJ1-4, with 7 bases aligning to TRBD1. The receptor comes from a woman in her late teens or twenties in good health. The source material was blood. CDR3 region: CATTGSEEKLFF. The DNA of the CDR3 is TGTGCCACGACAGGGTCTGAAGAAAAACTGTTTTTT.